A single sample gave rise to the 13 T cell receptor beta chains below, sequenced in a study of blood T cell repertoires in COVID-19 (dated by TCRdb to about 2020). Receptor libraries were prepared by the immunoSEQ multiplex PCR assay. In its TCRdb copy, this immuneACCESS table keeps in-frame sequences only and misses some clones. Where compared with another copy, unresolved V genes explain less than half of these, and the others have no known cause. For this sample the table gives 250,000 to 400,000 clones, of which about 90% were detected only once. The ten most abundant clones make up approximately 2.9% of the sample. Material for sequencing was peripheral blood. All receptors come from a woman aged 25 to 39 with COVID-19, enrolled during active disease.

V usage is TRBV28 and J usage is TRBJ1-1, with 9 bases that match TRBD1. The CDR3 runs to 13 residues. The V gene's germline CDR1 is MDHEN and CDR2 SYDVKM. V lost 6 bases and J lost 6; bases outside the gene matches: 5. The CDR3 coding sequence is TGTGCCAGCAGGGAAACAGGGGGCCCTGAAGCTTTCTTT. Its translation: CASRETGGPEAFF.

The chain links TRBV3-1 (or the pseudogene TRBV3-2) to TRBJ2-7; the match to TRBD1 covers 12 bases. Germline CDR1 is LGHDT and CDR2 is YNNKEL (reference sequence). This CDR3 has 17 residues. Germline trimming cut 1 base from V and 5 bases from J; bases unmatched to any gene: 9. The CDR3, as DNA: TGTGCCAGCAGCCAAGTCGGGACAGGGGGCTCTTTCCACGAGCAGTACTTC. Its protein is CASSQVGTGGSFHEQYF.

The rearrangement joins TRBV5-1 to TRBJ1-1; maybe TRBD1 (5 bases). Germline loops: CDR1 SGHRS, CDR2 YFSETQ. The CDR3 loop spans 16 amino acids. V was cut by 4 bases and J by 1 base, with 17 bases left in between. This CDR3 is CASSPIYDGQNTEAFF. In nucleotides, the CDR3 is TGCGCCAGCAGCCCGATTTACGACGGACAGAACACTGAAGCTTTCTTT.

V and J are TRBV7-9 and TRBJ2-1, with 7 positions matching TRBD1. Germline assignment: CDR1 SEHNR and CDR2 FQNEAQ (reference sequence). The V and J ends lost 4 bases and 6 bases, in that order; junction bases with no gene match: 6. This CDR3 has 14 amino acids. The chain's CDR3 is CASSSTGTANEQFF. As DNA, the CDR3 is TGTGCCAGCAGCTCAACCGGGACAGCCAATGAGCAGTTCTTC.

This chain connects TRBV6-1 to TRBJ2-7; TRBD2 agrees at 7 bases. The CDR3 has 14 residues. From germline, CDR1 is MNHNS and CDR2 SASEGT. Losses at the gene ends were 1 base for V and 3 bases for J; bases not matched to a gene: 3. The CDR3 DNA is TGTGCCAGCAGTGAAGGAGCGGGAATCTACGAGCAGTACTTC. Translating it yields CASSEGAGIYEQYF.

DNA for the CDR3: TGTGCCATCCGCCCAACCCTAGCGGGAGGGCCCGCCGGGGAGCTGTTTTTT. The encoded protein is CAIRPTLAGGPAGELFF. The chain carries TRBV10-3 and TRBJ2-2, with TRBD2 matching over 12 bases. CDR3 length: 17 residues. Germline CDR1 reads ENHRY; CDR2 reads SYGVKD. The V and J ends lost 8 bases and 6 bases, in that order; junction bases with no gene match: 13.

V and J are TRBV27 and TRBJ2-2; TRBD2 matches 9 bases. This CDR3 comprises 18 residues. V lost 3 bases and J lost 4; bases outside the gene matches: 12. Germline V CDR1 and CDR2: MNHEY, SMNVEV (reference sequence). CDR3 coding DNA: TGTGCCAGCAGTTTGGGTAGCGGGGGATTTTACGGCACCGGGGAGCTGTTTTTT. It translates to CASSLGSGGFYGTGELFF.

This clone was seen once. The V call is TRBV6-5, the J call TRBJ2-1; 9 bases line up with TRBD2. Germline-derived CDR1 and CDR2 are MNHEY and SVGAGI. J was trimmed by 5 bases and V by 6 bases; bases with no gene match: 8. The CDR3 has 15 residues. The CDR3, as DNA: TGTGCCAGCAGGGGGTTAGCGGGAGCCCACAATGAGCAGTTCTTC. Amino acid sequence: CASRGLAGAHNEQFF.

The chain joins TRBV18 to TRBJ1-5; TRBD1 might be the D (5 bases). Germline values: CDR1 KGHSH, CDR2 LQKENI. There are 14 residues in the CDR3. Trimming left V 4 bases short and J 0 bases short, with 7 bases between. CDR3 DNA sequence: TGTGCCAGCTCACAAGGGGATAGCAATCAGCCCCAGCATTTT. Its translation: CASSQGDSNQPQHF.

The chain combines TRBV5-4 with TRBJ2-7; 7 bases line up with TRBD1. The CDR3 sequence is 14 residues long. The V and J ends lost 3 bases and 2 bases, in that order; junction bases with no gene match: 5. The germline V gene has CDR1 SGHNT and CDR2 YYREEE (reference sequence). The CDR3 is CASSSGTATYEQYF. DNA for the CDR3: TGTGCCAGCAGCTCGGGGACAGCTACCTACGAGCAGTACTTC.

V usage is TRBV5-6 and J usage is TRBJ1-2; 9 bases line up with TRBD1. The CDR3 extends over 13 amino acids. Germline loops: CDR1 SGHDT, CDR2 YYEEEE. The J segment lost 6 bases and the V segment lost 2 bases, leaving 2 bases of the junction unmatched. This chain's CDR3 is CASSFDRGDGYTF. The DNA for the CDR3 is TGTGCCAGCAGCTTCGACAGGGGGGATGGCTACACCTTC. Variable domain in full (rest from reference TRBV5-6 and TRBJ1-2): DAGVTQSPTHLIKTRGQQVTLRCSPKSGHDTVSWYQQALGQGPQFIFQYYEEEERQRGNFPDRFSGHQFPNYSSELNVNALLLGDSALYLCASSFDRGDGYTFGSGTRLTVV.

The gene calls are TRBV29-1 and TRBJ1-1; D is unresolved. V was shortened by 4 bases and J by 0 bases, with 9 bases between the two germline ends. This CDR3 is 13 amino acids long. Germline CDR1 SQVTM, CDR2 ANQGSEA. The chain's CDR3 is CSVAANLNTEAFF. The CDR3, as DNA: TGCAGCGTTGCAGCGAACTTGAACACTGAAGCTTTCTTT.

The chain employs TRBV28 and TRBJ2-5; TRBD2 is a possible D gene (5 bases). V lost 2 bases to trimming and J lost 0 bases, with 7 bases between them. In germline, CDR1 is MDHEN, CDR2 SYDVKM. The CDR3 is made up of 14 amino acids. Written as DNA, the CDR3 is TGTGCCAGCAGTTTAAACGGGGACCAAGAGACCCAGTACTTC. Translation gives CASSLNGDQETQYF.